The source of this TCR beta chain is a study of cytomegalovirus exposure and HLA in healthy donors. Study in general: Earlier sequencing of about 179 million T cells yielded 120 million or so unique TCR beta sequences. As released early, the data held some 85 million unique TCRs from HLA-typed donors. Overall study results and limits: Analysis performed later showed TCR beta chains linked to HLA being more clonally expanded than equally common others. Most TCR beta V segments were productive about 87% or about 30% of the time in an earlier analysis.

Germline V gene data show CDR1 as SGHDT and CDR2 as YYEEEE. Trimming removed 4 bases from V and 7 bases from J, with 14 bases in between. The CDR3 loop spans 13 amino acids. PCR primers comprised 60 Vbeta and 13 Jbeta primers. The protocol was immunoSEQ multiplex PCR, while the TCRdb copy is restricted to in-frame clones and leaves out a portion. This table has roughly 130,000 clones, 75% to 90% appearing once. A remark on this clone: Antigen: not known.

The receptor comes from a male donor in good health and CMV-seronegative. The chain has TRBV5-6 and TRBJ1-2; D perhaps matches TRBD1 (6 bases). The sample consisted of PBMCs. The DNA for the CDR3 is TGTGCCAGCAGCAAAAAGGACAGAGTTGGCTACACCTTC. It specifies CASSKKDRVGYTF.